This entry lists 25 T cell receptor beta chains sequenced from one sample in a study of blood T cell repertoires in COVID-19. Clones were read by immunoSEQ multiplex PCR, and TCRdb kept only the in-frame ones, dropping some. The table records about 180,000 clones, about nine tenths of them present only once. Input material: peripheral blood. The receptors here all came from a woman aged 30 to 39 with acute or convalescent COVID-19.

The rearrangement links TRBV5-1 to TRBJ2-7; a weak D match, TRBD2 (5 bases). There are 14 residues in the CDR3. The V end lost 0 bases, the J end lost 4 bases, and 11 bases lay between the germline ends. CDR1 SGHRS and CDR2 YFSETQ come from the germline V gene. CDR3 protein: CASSLVGLNYEQYF. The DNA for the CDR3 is TGCGCCAGCAGCTTGGTTGGACTCAATTACGAGCAGTACTTC.

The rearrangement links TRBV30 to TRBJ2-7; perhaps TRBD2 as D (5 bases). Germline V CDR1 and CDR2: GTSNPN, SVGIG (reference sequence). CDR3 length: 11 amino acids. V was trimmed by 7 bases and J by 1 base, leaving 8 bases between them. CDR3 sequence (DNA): TGTGCCTCCCGGAGGTCCTACGAGCAGTACTTC. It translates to CASRRSYEQYF.

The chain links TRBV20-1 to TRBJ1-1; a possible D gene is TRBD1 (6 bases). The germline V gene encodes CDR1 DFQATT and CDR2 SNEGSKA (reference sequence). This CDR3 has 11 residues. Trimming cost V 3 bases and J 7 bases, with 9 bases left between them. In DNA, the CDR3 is TGCAGTGCTAGGGCGACAGGTGAAGCTTTCTTT. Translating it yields CSARATGEAFF.

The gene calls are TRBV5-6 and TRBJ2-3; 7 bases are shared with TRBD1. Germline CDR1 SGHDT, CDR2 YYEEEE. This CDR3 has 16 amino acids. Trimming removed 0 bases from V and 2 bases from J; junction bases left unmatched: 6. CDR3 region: CASSLGDRVLTDTQYF. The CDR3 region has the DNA TGTGCCAGCAGCTTGGGTGACAGGGTCCTCACAGATACGCAGTATTTT.

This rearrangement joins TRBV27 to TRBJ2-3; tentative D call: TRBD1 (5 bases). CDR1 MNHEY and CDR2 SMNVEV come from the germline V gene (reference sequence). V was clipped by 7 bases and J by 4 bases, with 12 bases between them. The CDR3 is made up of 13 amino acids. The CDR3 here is CASMRQGPDTQYF. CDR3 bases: TGTGCCAGCATGCGGCAGGGCCCAGATACGCAGTATTTT.

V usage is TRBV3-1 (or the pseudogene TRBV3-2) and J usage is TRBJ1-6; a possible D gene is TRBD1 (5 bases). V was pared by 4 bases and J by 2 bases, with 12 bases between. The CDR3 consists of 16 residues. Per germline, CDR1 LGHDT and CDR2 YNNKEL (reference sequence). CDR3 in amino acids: CASSPRRDTYNSPLHF. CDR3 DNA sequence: TGTGCCAGCAGCCCCCGCAGGGATACCTATAATTCACCCCTCCACTTT.

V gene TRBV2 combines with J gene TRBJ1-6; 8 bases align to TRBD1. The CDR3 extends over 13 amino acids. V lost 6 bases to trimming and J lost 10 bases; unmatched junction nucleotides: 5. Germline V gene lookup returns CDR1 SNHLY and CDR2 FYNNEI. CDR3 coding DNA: TGTGCCAGCAGCACAGGGGGTTGGTCACCCCTCCACTTT. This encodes CASSTGGWSPLHF. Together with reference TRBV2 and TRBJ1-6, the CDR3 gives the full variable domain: EPEVTQTPSHQVTQMGQEVILRCVPISNHLYFYWYRQILGQKVEFLVSFYNNEISEKSEIFDDQFSVERPDGSNFTLKIRSTKLEDSAMYFCASSTGGWSPLHFGNGTRLTVT.

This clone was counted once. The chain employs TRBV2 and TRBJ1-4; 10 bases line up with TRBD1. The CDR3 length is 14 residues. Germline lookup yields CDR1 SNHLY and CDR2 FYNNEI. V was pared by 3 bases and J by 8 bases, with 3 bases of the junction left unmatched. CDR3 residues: CASSEGQGNEKLFF. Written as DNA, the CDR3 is TGTGCCAGCAGTGAGGGACAGGGGAACGAAAAACTGTTTTTT.

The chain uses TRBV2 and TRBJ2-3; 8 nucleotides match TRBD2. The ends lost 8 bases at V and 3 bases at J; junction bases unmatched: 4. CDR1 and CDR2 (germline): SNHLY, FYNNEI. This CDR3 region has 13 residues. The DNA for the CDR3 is TGTGCCAGCGACCGGGAGGGAACAGATACGCAGTATTTT. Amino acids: CASDREGTDTQYF.

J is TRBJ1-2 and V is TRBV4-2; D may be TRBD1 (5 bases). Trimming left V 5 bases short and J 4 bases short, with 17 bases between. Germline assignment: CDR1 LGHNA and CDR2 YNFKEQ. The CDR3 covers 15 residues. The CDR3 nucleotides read TGTGCCAGCAGCAACGGGCCCCCAGGGCGCTATGGCTACACCTTC. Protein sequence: CASSNGPPGRYGYTF.

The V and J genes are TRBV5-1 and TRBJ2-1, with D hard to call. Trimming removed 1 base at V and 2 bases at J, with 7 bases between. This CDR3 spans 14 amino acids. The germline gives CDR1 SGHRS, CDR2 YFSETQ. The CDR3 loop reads CASSLSGTYNEQFF. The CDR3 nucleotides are TGCGCCAGCAGCTTGTCAGGAACCTACAATGAGCAGTTCTTC.

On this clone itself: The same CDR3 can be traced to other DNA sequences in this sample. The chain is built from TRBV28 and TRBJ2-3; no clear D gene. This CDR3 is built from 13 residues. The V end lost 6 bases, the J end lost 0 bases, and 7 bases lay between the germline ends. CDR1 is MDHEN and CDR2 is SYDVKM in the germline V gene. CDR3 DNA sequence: TGTGCCAGCAGCTCCCCTAGCACAGATACGCAGTATTTT. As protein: CASSSPSTDTQYF.

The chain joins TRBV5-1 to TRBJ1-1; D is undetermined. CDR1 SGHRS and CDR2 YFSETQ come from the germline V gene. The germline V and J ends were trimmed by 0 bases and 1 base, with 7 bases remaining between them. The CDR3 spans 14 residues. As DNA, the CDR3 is TGCGCCAGCAGCTTGGTGGCTGGGAACACTGAAGCTTTCTTT. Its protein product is CASSLVAGNTEAFF.

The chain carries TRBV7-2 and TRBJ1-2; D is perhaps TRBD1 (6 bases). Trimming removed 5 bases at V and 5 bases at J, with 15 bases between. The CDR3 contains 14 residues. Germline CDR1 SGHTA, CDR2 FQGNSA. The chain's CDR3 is CASSPDRNLYGYTF. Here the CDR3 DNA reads TGTGCCAGCAGCCCGGACAGAAATCTTTATGGCTACACCTTC.

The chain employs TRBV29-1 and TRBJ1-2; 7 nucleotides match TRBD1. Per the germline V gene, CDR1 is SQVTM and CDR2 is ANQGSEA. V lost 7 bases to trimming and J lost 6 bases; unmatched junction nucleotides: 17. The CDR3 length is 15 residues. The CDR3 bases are TGCAGCGCGGATAGGGGGACAGAGTTTTCGGATGGCTACACCTTC. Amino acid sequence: CSADRGTEFSDGYTF.

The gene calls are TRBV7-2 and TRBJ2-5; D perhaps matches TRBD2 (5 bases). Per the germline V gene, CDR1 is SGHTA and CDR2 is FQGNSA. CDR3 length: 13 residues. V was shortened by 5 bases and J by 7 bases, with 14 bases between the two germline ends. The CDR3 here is CASSLGSGGTQYF. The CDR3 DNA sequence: TGTGCCAGCAGCCTAGGTTCTGGAGGGACCCAGTACTTC.

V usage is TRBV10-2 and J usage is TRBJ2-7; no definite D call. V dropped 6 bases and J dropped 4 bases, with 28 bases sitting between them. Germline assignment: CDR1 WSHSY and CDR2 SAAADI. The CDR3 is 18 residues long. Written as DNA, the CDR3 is TGCGCCAGCAGACTGATCTTGGAGCCGCCCAACGCCACATACGAGCAGTACTTC. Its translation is CASRLILEPPNATYEQYF.

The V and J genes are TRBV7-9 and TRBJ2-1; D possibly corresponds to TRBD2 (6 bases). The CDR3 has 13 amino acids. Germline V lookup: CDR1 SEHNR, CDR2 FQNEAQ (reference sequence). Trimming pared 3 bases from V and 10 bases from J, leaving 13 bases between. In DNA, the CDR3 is TGTGCCAGCAGCTTGGCGGAGGGCAGGGAGCAGTTCTTC. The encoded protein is CASSLAEGREQFF. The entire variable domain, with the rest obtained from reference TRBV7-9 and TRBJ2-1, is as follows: DTGVSQNPRHKITKRGQNVTFRCDPISEHNRLYWYRQTLGQGPEFLTYFQNEAQLEKSRLLSDRFSAERPKGSFSTLEIQRTEQGDSAMYLCASSLAEGREQFFGPGTRLTVL.

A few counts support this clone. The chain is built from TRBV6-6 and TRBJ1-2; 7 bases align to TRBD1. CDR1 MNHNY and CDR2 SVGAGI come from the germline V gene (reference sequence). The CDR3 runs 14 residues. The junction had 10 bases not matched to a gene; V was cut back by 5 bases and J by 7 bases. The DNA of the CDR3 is TGTGCCAGCAGTCCGGGACAGCCCCTAAGTGGCTACACCTTC. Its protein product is CASSPGQPLSGYTF.

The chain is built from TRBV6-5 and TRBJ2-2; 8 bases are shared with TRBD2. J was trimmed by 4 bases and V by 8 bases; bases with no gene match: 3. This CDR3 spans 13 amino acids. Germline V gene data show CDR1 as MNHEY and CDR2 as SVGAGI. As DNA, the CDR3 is TGTGCCAGCCGACTAGCGTCCACCGGGGAGCTGTTTTTT. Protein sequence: CASRLASTGELFF.

CDR3 residues: CSAGGSPRGGNEQFF. DNA of the CDR3: TGCAGCGCTGGTGGATCCCCGAGGGGGGGCAATGAGCAGTTCTTC. V usage is TRBV29-1 and J usage is TRBJ2-1; weak D call: TRBD2 (7 bases). V lost 7 bases and J lost 6, with 22 bases in between. The CDR3 totals 15 residues. CDR1 is SQVTM and CDR2 is ANQGSEA in the germline V gene.

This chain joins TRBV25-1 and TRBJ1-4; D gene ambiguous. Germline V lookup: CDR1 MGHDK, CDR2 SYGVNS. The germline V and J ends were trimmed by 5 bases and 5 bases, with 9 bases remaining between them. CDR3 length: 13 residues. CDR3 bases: TGTGCCAGCAGTTTGTTCCCAAATGAAAAACTGTTTTTT. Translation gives CASSLFPNEKLFF.

This CDR3 is CASSLGVGRAGPKETQYF. Here the CDR3 DNA reads TGTGCCAGCAGTTTAGGGGTTGGTCGAGCGGGACCTAAAGAGACCCAGTACTTC. The chain uses TRBV28 and TRBJ2-5, with TRBD2 matching over 7 bases. Losses at the gene ends were 2 bases for V and 3 bases for J; bases not matched to a gene: 15. The CDR3 is 18 residues long. Germline V gene lookup returns CDR1 MDHEN and CDR2 SYDVKM.

In nucleotides, the CDR3 is TGTGCCAGCAGACGACGGCAGGGAGGGAGCACTGAAGCTTTCTTT. Encoded protein: CASRRRQGGSTEAFF. The rearrangement links TRBV6-5 to TRBJ1-1; TRBD1 is a possible D gene (5 bases). This CDR3 is 15 amino acids long. V lost 6 bases, J lost 4 bases, and 18 bases lay in between. CDR1 and CDR2 (germline): MNHEY, SVGAGI.

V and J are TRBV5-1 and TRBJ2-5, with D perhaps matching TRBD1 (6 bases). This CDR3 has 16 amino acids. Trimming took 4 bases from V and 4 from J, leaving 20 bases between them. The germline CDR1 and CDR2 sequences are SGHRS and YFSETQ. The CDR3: CASSVPSGTRSETQYF. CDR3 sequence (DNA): TGCGCCAGCAGCGTGCCCTCTGGGACACGCTCAGAGACCCAGTACTTC.